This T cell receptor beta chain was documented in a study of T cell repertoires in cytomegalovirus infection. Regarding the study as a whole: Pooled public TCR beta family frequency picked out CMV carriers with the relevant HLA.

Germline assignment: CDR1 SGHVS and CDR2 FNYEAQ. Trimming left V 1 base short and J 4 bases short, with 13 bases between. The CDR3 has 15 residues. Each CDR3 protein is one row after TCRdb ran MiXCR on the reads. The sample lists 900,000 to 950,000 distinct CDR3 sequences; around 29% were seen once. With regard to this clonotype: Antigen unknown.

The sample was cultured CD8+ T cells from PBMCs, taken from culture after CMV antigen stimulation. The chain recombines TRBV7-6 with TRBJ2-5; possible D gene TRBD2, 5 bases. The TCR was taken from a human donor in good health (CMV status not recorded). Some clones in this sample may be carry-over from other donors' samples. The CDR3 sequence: CASSLGPEAGETQYF. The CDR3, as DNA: TGTGCCAGCAGCTTAGGGCCAGAGGCGGGAGAGACCCAGTACTTC.